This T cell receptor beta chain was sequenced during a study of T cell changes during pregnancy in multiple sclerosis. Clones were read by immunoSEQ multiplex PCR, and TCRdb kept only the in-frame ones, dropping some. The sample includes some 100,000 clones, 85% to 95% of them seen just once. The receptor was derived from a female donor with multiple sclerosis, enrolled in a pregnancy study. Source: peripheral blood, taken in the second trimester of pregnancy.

CDR3 DNA sequence: TGTGCCAGCAGCTTAAAGCTAGCGGGAGTGGATGAGCAGTTCTTC. The encoded protein is CASSLKLAGVDEQFF. J is TRBJ2-1 and V is TRBV7-9; 10 nucleotides match TRBD2. This CDR3 is built from 15 residues. Germline V lookup: CDR1 SEHNR, CDR2 FQNEAQ (reference sequence). V dropped 2 bases and J dropped 8; count of bases not matched to a gene: 6.